Listed below are T cell receptor beta chains from one sample, sequenced in a study of post-analysis software for immune sequencing data. Via MiXCR, TCRdb re-called the PCR reads, giving one row per CDR3 protein. The sample shows hundreds of thousands of distinct CDR3 sequences, 44% of them seen only once. Sequencing was carried out using blood. These receptors came from a girl under 18 with multiple sclerosis. Each CDR3 is given with its conserved first and last residue. Each record gives: D gene, V gene, J gene, CDR3 protein. D genes are given only for firm matches.

d_gene: TRBD2; v_gene: TRBV3-1; j_gene: TRBJ2-1; CDR3aa: CASSSGGLSGSSYNEQFF
d_gene: .; v_gene: TRBV6-2/TRBV6-3; j_gene: .; CDR3aa: CASSYSWGGLNNEQYF
d_gene: TRBD1; v_gene: TRBV20-1; j_gene: TRBJ2-3; CDR3aa: CSARDRGPDTQYF
d_gene: .; v_gene: TRBV5-1; j_gene: TRBJ1-5; CDR3aa: CACRGQPDQPQHF
d_gene: .; v_gene: TRBV24-1; j_gene: TRBJ2-1; CDR3aa: CATSEPDIRCNEQFF
d_gene: .; v_gene: TRBV9; j_gene: TRBJ1-2; CDR3aa: CASSPQDPNYGYTF
d_gene: .; v_gene: TRBV20-1; j_gene: TRBJ2-3; CDR3aa: CSAPGGSGDTQYF
d_gene: TRBD1; v_gene: TRBV2; j_gene: .; CDR3aa: CASSSFPGGAGNIQYF
d_gene: TRBD1; v_gene: TRBV6-6; j_gene: TRBJ1-2; CDR3aa: CASSYQDRDGYTF
d_gene: TRBD1; v_gene: TRBV29-1; j_gene: TRBJ1-1; CDR3aa: CSVEITGGMNTEAFF
d_gene: .; v_gene: TRBV6-5; j_gene: TRBJ2-7; CDR3aa: CATTTANSYEQYF
d_gene: .; v_gene: TRBV13; j_gene: TRBJ2-7; CDR3aa: CASSLGGRKYEQYF
d_gene: .; v_gene: TRBV6-1; j_gene: TRBJ1-2; CDR3aa: CASRSGVIYGYTF
d_gene: .; v_gene: TRBV20-1; j_gene: TRBJ2-1; CDR3aa: CSAREGGFSYNEQFF
d_gene: .; v_gene: TRBV12-3/TRBV12-4; j_gene: TRBJ2-5; CDR3aa: CASSLEGSQETQYF
d_gene: TRBD2; v_gene: TRBV12-3/TRBV12-4; j_gene: TRBJ2-7; CDR3aa: CASSDSGRAYSPYF
d_gene: TRBD2; v_gene: TRBV20-1; j_gene: TRBJ2-5; CDR3aa: CSANGGKMGETQYF
d_gene: .; v_gene: TRBV6-1; j_gene: TRBJ2-1; CDR3aa: CASSEGGWVNEQFF
d_gene: .; v_gene: TRBV4-1; j_gene: TRBJ2-6; CDR3aa: CASSHPSSSGANVLTF
d_gene: .; v_gene: TRBV2; j_gene: TRBJ2-1; CDR3aa: CASSDWSGIYNEQFF
d_gene: TRBD2; v_gene: TRBV4-1; j_gene: TRBJ2-5; CDR3aa: CASSQVSLAGEETQYF
d_gene: .; v_gene: TRBV29-1; j_gene: TRBJ1-2; CDR3aa: CSVEGALDWGYTF
d_gene: .; v_gene: TRBV20-1; j_gene: TRBJ2-1; CDR3aa: CSAREPRGHNEQFF
d_gene: TRBD1; v_gene: TRBV4-2; j_gene: TRBJ1-4; CDR3aa: CASSQEGDRGRFEKLFF
d_gene: .; v_gene: TRBV6-1; j_gene: TRBJ2-1; CDR3aa: CASSVSWWNEQFF
d_gene: TRBD2; v_gene: TRBV6-5; j_gene: TRBJ2-5; CDR3aa: CASIPAGGGETQYF
d_gene: .; v_gene: TRBV29-1; j_gene: TRBJ1-1; CDR3aa: CSAQKGLVGEAFF
d_gene: .; v_gene: TRBV18; j_gene: TRBJ1-5; CDR3aa: CASSPGSNSNQPQHF
d_gene: .; v_gene: TRBV12-3/TRBV12-4; j_gene: TRBJ2-7; CDR3aa: CASRLSSYEQYF
d_gene: TRBD1; v_gene: TRBV6-2/TRBV6-3; j_gene: TRBJ2-7; CDR3aa: CASSYSDRGTYEQYF
d_gene: TRBD1; v_gene: TRBV7-8; j_gene: TRBJ2-1; CDR3aa: CASSSNGQGAWEQFF
d_gene: .; v_gene: TRBV4-2; j_gene: .; CDR3aa: CASSQDWIRGAQNIQYF
d_gene: TRBD2; v_gene: TRBV10-1; j_gene: TRBJ2-5; CDR3aa: CASSPVGTSGSLETQYF
d_gene: .; v_gene: TRBV4-1; j_gene: TRBJ2-5; CDR3aa: CASSQVGLAQETQYF
d_gene: TRBD2; v_gene: TRBV7-9; j_gene: TRBJ2-3; CDR3aa: CASIRMGLVLADTQYF
d_gene: TRBD2; v_gene: TRBV3-1; j_gene: TRBJ2-3; CDR3aa: CASSRRTSGFGSDTQYF
d_gene: .; v_gene: TRBV6-5; j_gene: TRBJ1-5; CDR3aa: CASSPRGSQPQHF
d_gene: .; v_gene: TRBV29-1; j_gene: TRBJ1-2; CDR3aa: CSVEDPGAGGNYGYTF
d_gene: .; v_gene: TRBV30; j_gene: TRBJ1-2; CDR3aa: CAWSVRSNYGYTF
d_gene: .; v_gene: TRBV7-2; j_gene: TRBJ2-1; CDR3aa: CASSLALRASVGQFF
d_gene: .; v_gene: TRBV4-2; j_gene: .; CDR3aa: CASSQEVGGLGIYEQYF
d_gene: .; v_gene: TRBV6-4; j_gene: TRBJ1-2; CDR3aa: CASTARTDAPGGYTF
d_gene: .; v_gene: TRBV5-1; j_gene: TRBJ1-1; CDR3aa: CASSTYGPKDTEAFF
d_gene: .; v_gene: TRBV28; j_gene: TRBJ1-1; CDR3aa: CATSDSMNTEAFF
d_gene: TRBD1; v_gene: TRBV20-1; j_gene: TRBJ2-7; CDR3aa: CSARDMQGADDEQYF
d_gene: .; v_gene: TRBV5-1; j_gene: TRBJ1-1; CDR3aa: CASSLASTQANTEAFF